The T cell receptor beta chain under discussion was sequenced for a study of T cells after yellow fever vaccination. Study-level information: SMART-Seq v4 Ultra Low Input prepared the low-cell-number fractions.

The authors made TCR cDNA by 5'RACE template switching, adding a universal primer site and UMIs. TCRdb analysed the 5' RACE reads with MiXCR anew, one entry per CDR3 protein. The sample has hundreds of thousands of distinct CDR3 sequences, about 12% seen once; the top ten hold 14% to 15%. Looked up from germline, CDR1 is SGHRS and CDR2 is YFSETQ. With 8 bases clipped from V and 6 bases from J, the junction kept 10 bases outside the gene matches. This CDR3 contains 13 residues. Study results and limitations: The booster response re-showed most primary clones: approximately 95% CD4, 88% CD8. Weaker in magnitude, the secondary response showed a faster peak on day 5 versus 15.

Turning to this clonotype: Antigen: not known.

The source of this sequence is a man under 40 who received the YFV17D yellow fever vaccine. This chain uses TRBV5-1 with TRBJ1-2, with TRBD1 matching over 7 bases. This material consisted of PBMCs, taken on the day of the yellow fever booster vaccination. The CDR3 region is CARSAGGTNGYTF. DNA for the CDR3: TGCGCCAGAAGCGCAGGGGGTACGAATGGCTACACCTTC.